This T cell receptor beta chain was documented in a study of blood T cell repertoires in COVID-19. Study-wide context: Samples taken during acute and convalescent COVID-19 were collected in the United States, Italy and Spain.

Germline assignment: CDR1 SEHNR and CDR2 FQNEAQ (reference sequence). The J segment lost 12 bases and the V segment lost 5 bases, leaving 10 bases of the junction unmatched. This CDR3 is built from 13 residues. Participants reported their clinical history, and cohort assignment relied on those reports. Two consecutive negative NP/OP PCR tests, clearance, or resolved symptoms defined Cohort 3 recovery. Per the authors' pipeline: For nucleated cells, counts were estimated from reference gene primer amplification. Profiled with immunoSEQ multiplex PCR; TCRdb holds only in-frame clones, not every one. That table supplies the V and J calls and clone size; D and trimming were determined from the DNA. The sample lists about 46,000 clones, roughly 86% seen once, with approximately 3% in the top ten.

The sequence was collected from a woman between 50 and 59 years old who had recovered from COVID-19. The chain is built from TRBV7-9 and TRBJ2-1; TRBD1 matches 7 bases. Specimen: PBMCs or T cells enriched from blood (not recorded which). DNA of the CDR3: TGTGCCAGCAGCCGCCCAGACAGGGTCCCGCAGTTCTTC. This sequence encodes CASSRPDRVPQFF.